These 32 T cell receptor beta chains were sequenced from one sample in a study of early T cells in non-severe SARS-CoV-2 infection. TCRdb passed the 5' RACE reads through MiXCR, listing each CDR3 protein once. The top ten hold 5.5% to 7.5% of the sample, which has roughly 60,000 distinct CDR3 sequences, 5.5% to 8.5% seen once. Sequenced here: whole blood, sampled at baseline. These receptors came from an adult who was a healthcare worker with PCR-confirmed SARS-CoV-2 infection or an uninfected control (not recorded which).

This clonotype was picked up many times. The V and J genes are TRBV7-8 and TRBJ1-1; 8 bases are shared with TRBD1. The CDR3 spans 14 residues. From germline, CDR1 is SGHVS and CDR2 FQNEAQ. The ends lost 3 bases at V and 4 bases at J; junction bases unmatched: 4. CDR3 region: CASSLTGVVTEAFF. CDR3 sequence (DNA): TGTGCCAGCAGCTTGACAGGGGTGGTCACTGAAGCTTTCTTT.

This clonotype was observed a handful of times. The rearrangement links TRBV11-2 to TRBJ1-1; D not certain. The germline CDR1 and CDR2 sequences are SGHAT and FQNNGV. V lost 5 bases to trimming and J lost 0 bases, with 13 bases between them. The CDR3 runs 15 residues. CDR3 sequence: CASSPRNAMNTEAFF. In DNA, the CDR3 is TGTGCCAGCAGCCCGCGGAACGCTATGAACACTGAAGCTTTCTTT.

The chain employs TRBV7-3 and TRBJ1-1, with 7 bases that match TRBD1. CDR1 is SGHTA and CDR2 is FQGTGA in the germline V gene. This CDR3 has 17 amino acids. V lost 2 bases and J lost 0; bases outside the gene matches: 9. The DNA for the CDR3 is TGTGCCAGCAGCTTATCAGGGGGACTGAAAATGAACACTGAAGCTTTCTTT. Amino acids: CASSLSGGLKMNTEAFF.

This clonotype was seen ten or more times. The CDR3 protein is CASSQDLDSPRAAFF. In nucleotides, the CDR3 is TGTGCCAGCAGCCAAGACCTGGACAGCCCCCGGGCCGCTTTCTTT. The chain recombines TRBV4-2 with TRBJ1-1; possible D gene TRBD1, 6 bases. The CDR3 is 15 residues long. Trimming cost V 0 bases and J 11 bases, with 19 bases left between them. The germline V gene encodes CDR1 LGHNA and CDR2 YNFKEQ.

This clonotype was counted at least ten times. The chain uses TRBV4-3 and TRBJ2-7; D gene uncertain. Trimming pared 0 bases from V and 6 bases from J, leaving 12 bases between. The CDR3 is made up of 14 amino acids. Per germline, CDR1 LGHNA and CDR2 YSLEER. The CDR3 region has the DNA TGCGCCAGCAGCCAAGATTGGGCCATGACCGAGCAGTACTTC. As protein: CASSQDWAMTEQYF.

This clonotype has ten or more counts. The V call is TRBV11-1, the J call TRBJ2-1; D uncertain. Germline CDR1 is SGHAT and CDR2 is FQDESV (reference sequence). The CDR3 consists of 15 residues. Trimming took off 6 bases at V and 5 bases at J, with 17 bases between the two ends. The CDR3, as DNA: TGTGCCAGCAGGCGAGTAGAACCCCCTAACAATGAGCAGTTCTTC. Its translation: CASRRVEPPNNEQFF.

This clonotype was seen more than once but under ten times. The V call is TRBV6-5, the J call TRBJ2-3, with 11 nucleotides matching TRBD2. The CDR3 sequence is 16 residues long. V gave up 5 bases and J gave up 3 bases; unmatched junction bases: 7. The germline gives CDR1 MNHEY, CDR2 SVGAGI. DNA of the CDR3: TGTGCCAGCAGTAATAGCGGGGGGGGTGGTACAGATACGCAGTATTTT. It is translated as CASSNSGGGGTDTQYF.

The V gene is TRBV7-9, the J gene TRBJ1-3, with D possibly TRBD1 on 5 matching bases. Per the germline V gene, CDR1 is SEHNR and CDR2 is FQNEAQ (reference sequence). V gave up 5 bases and J gave up 0 bases, with 11 bases separating them. The CDR3 length is 15 residues. The CDR3 sequence is CASSLGRASGNTIYF. CDR3 in DNA: TGTGCCAGCAGCCTAGGCAGGGCCTCTGGAAACACCATATATTTT.

This clonotype was picked up many times. This chain connects TRBV29-1 to TRBJ1-1; D uncertain. V was cut by 6 bases and J by 4 bases, with 12 bases left in between. Germline assignment: CDR1 SQVTM and CDR2 ANQGSEA. The length of the CDR3 is 12 residues. CDR3 sequence (DNA): TGCAGCGTCAGAGACACGGCCACTGAAGCTTTCTTT. As protein: CSVRDTATEAFF.

This clonotype was recorded a few times. The V call is TRBV6-6, the J call TRBJ1-5; weak D call: TRBD1 (5 bases). CDR3 length: 14 amino acids. Trimming removed 3 bases from V and 2 bases from J, with 8 bases in between. CDR1 and CDR2 (germline): MNHNY, SVGAGI (reference sequence). This CDR3 reads CASSYGGGNQPQHF. CDR3 nucleotides: TGTGCCAGCAGTTATGGGGGTGGCAATCAGCCCCAGCATTTT.

This chain links TRBV5-1 with TRBJ2-2, with 15 bases identical to TRBD2. The V gene's germline CDR1 is SGHRS and CDR2 YFSETQ. The CDR3 consists of 19 residues. V lost 3 bases, J lost 4 bases, and 10 bases stayed unmatched. The CDR3, as DNA: TGCGCCAGCAGCTCCCCCGGACTAGCGGGGGGGCCGATCACCGGGGAGCTGTTTTTT. Translated: CASSSPGLAGGPITGELFF.

There are a few counts of this clonotype. The chain couples TRBV5-1 to TRBJ1-6, with 7 bases that match TRBD1. V trimming: 0 bases; J trimming: 10 bases; junction bases outside the gene matches: 4. The CDR3 is made up of 14 amino acids. Germline assignment: CDR1 SGHRS and CDR2 YFSETQ. The CDR3 spells CASSLAGQNSPLHF. CDR3 bases: TGCGCCAGCAGCTTGGCGGGACAGAACTCACCCCTCCACTTT.

This clonotype has ten or more counts. The gene calls are TRBV5-1 and TRBJ1-4; the D gene is possibly TRBD1 (6 bases). Germline V gene lookup returns CDR1 SGHRS and CDR2 YFSETQ. The V gene lost 4 bases and the J gene lost 8 bases, with 9 bases spanning the gap. The CDR3 runs 12 residues. Here the CDR3 reads CASSVQGEKLFF. The CDR3 nucleotides read TGCGCCAGCAGCGTACAGGGCGAAAAACTGTTTTTT.

This clonotype was counted at least ten times. The chain joins TRBV4-3 to TRBJ1-2; D remains ambiguous. The ends were cut back, 1 base at V and 7 bases at J, with 13 bases in the middle. There are 14 residues in the CDR3. The V gene's germline CDR1 is LGHNA and CDR2 YSLEER. CDR3 DNA: TGCGCCAGCAGCCAAGGCAGGACCTCCGGTGGCTACACCTTC. Its translation: CASSQGRTSGGYTF.

The chain uses TRBV15 and TRBJ1-4, with 10 nucleotides matching TRBD1. V was pared by 0 bases and J by 8 bases, with 6 bases of the junction left unmatched. This CDR3 region has 16 residues. Germline V gene lookup returns CDR1 LNHNV and CDR2 YYDKDF (reference sequence). The CDR3 coding sequence is TGTGCCACCAGCAGAGATTCCGGGACAGGGGAAGAAAAACTGTTTTTT. It encodes CATSRDSGTGEEKLFF.

This clonotype appeared many times. J is TRBJ2-3 and V is TRBV29-1; 10 bases line up with TRBD1. The CDR3 consists of 13 residues. The germline gives CDR1 SQVTM, CDR2 ANQGSEA. The V segment lost 7 bases and the J segment 5 bases; nucleotides outside the gene matches: 6. CDR3: CSGRTGGKDTQYF. In DNA form, the CDR3 reads TGCAGCGGGCGGACAGGGGGAAAAGATACGCAGTATTTT.

The chain links TRBV10-3 to TRBJ2-5, with TRBD1 identical over 9 bases. The V gene's germline CDR1 is ENHRY and CDR2 SYGVKD. The V gene end was trimmed by 5 bases and the J gene end by 3 bases; junction bases not matched to a gene: 7. This CDR3 has 15 residues. CDR3 amino acids: CAISSRGQGEETQYF. The CDR3 nucleotides read TGTGCCATCAGTTCTAGGGGACAGGGAGAAGAGACCCAGTACTTC.

This sequence joins TRBV20-1 and TRBJ1-1; possibly TRBD1 for D (5 bases). The germline V and J ends were trimmed by 2 bases and 3 bases, with 22 bases remaining between them. The CDR3 runs to 17 residues. CDR1 and CDR2 from the germline V gene are DFQATT and SNEGSKA (reference sequence). The DNA of the CDR3 is TGCAGTGCTAGAATATCGGACATTCCCCTTCCCGACACTGAAGCTTTCTTT. This gives the protein CSARISDIPLPDTEAFF.

This clonotype was found a few times. The rearrangement uses TRBV28 and TRBJ2-7; TRBD1 aligns across 10 bases. Looked up from germline, CDR1 is MDHEN and CDR2 is SYDVKM. The CDR3 totals 16 residues. Trimming removed 4 bases from V and 2 bases from J; junction bases left unmatched: 8. This chain's CDR3 is CASSSGGQGTAYEQYF. Written as DNA, the CDR3 is TGTGCCAGCAGTTCGGGGGGACAGGGGACCGCCTACGAGCAGTACTTC.

This clonotype came up many times. This chain connects TRBV7-6 to TRBJ1-1, with D tentatively TRBD1 (6 bases). The V end lost 4 bases, the J end lost 1 base, and 7 bases lay between the germline ends. The CDR3 runs to 13 residues. The V gene's germline CDR1 is SGHVS and CDR2 FNYEAQ. The CDR3 reads CASSSTGNTEAFF. The CDR3 nucleotides are TGTGCCAGCAGCTCGACAGGGAACACTGAAGCTTTCTTT. The full variable domain, rest sourced from reference TRBV7-6 and TRBJ1-1, is GAGVSQSPRYKVTKRGQDVALRCDPISGHVSLYWYRQALGQGPEFLTYFNYEAQQDKSGLPNDRFSAERPEGSISTLTIQRTEQRDSAMYRCASSSTGNTEAFFGQGTRLTVV.

The table lists this clonotype with a few counts. CDR3: CASSPSSTEQGQAFF. As DNA, the CDR3 is TGTGCCAGCTCACCATCCTCGACTGAACAGGGACAAGCTTTCTTT. This chain links TRBV18 with TRBJ1-1, with D perhaps TRBD1 (6 bases). Trimming stripped 2 bases from V and 9 bases from J, with 19 bases between. The CDR3 consists of 15 residues. Germline lookup yields CDR1 KGHSH and CDR2 LQKENI.

This clonotype was seen many times. The chain recombines TRBV28 with TRBJ2-7, with a weak D call TRBD2 (5 bases). Germline loops: CDR1 MDHEN, CDR2 SYDVKM. The CDR3 is 15 residues long. V was clipped by 6 bases and J by 0 bases, with 15 bases between them. CDR3 nucleotides: TGTGCCAGCAGCCGATCCACGGGGTCCTCCTACGAGCAGTACTTC. Protein sequence: CASSRSTGSSYEQYF.

This clonotype was detected only a few times. The V gene is TRBV19, the J gene TRBJ2-7; TRBD1 matches at 7 bases. There are 13 residues in the CDR3. Germline V gives CDR1 LNHDA, CDR2 SQIVND (reference sequence). The trim removed 4 bases at V and 4 bases at J, leaving 4 bases unmatched. As DNA, the CDR3 is TGTGCCAGTAGTACCCTACAGGGGTACGAGCAGTACTTC. Residues: CASSTLQGYEQYF.

At least ten counts were recorded for this clonotype. The genes are TRBV20-1 and TRBJ1-4; D gene unclear. Germline CDR1 reads DFQATT; CDR2 reads SNEGSKA (reference sequence). The V gene lost 3 bases and the J gene lost 7 bases, with 12 bases spanning the gap. The CDR3 runs to 13 residues. Here the CDR3 reads CSASGGEGEKLFF. In nucleotides, the CDR3 is TGCAGTGCTAGCGGTGGAGAAGGTGAAAAACTGTTTTTT.

This clonotype was observed at least ten times. The CDR3 sequence is CASSPSELTYNEQFF. DNA for the CDR3: TGTGCCAGCAGCCCCTCGGAACTTACCTACAATGAGCAGTTCTTC. The chain employs TRBV7-3 and TRBJ2-1, with D hard to call. The length of the CDR3 is 15 residues. V lost 5 bases, J lost 2 bases, and 13 bases lay in between. Germline V gene sequence: CDR1 SGHTA, CDR2 FQGTGA.

This clonotype was counted ten times or more. This chain joins TRBV20-1 and TRBJ2-5; TRBD2 matches 11 bases. CDR3 length: 14 amino acids. Looked up from germline, CDR1 is DFQATT and CDR2 is SNEGSKA (reference sequence). Trimming removed 5 bases from V and 4 bases from J; junction bases left unmatched: 6. The CDR3 DNA follows: TGCAGTGCTTTAGCGGGGGGGCCAATAGAGACCCAGTACTTC. As protein: CSALAGGPIETQYF.

This clonotype is a singleton in its sample. V is TRBV7-6 and J is TRBJ2-7, with no clear D. V lost 1 base to trimming and J lost 12 bases, with 10 bases between them. Germline V lookup: CDR1 SGHVS, CDR2 FNYEAQ. The CDR3 has 11 residues. The CDR3: CASSLDGSLYF. Written as DNA, the CDR3 is TGTGCCAGCAGCTTAGACGGAAGTCTGTACTTC.

This rearrangement joins TRBV11-2 to TRBJ1-5; no clear D. This CDR3 is built from 10 residues. The V and J ends lost 8 bases and 5 bases respectively, with 4 bases between them. The germline gives CDR1 SGHAT, CDR2 FQNNGV. This CDR3 is CASCYQPQHF. The CDR3 region has the DNA TGTGCCAGCTGCTATCAGCCCCAGCATTTT.

The gene calls are TRBV6-4 and TRBJ2-1; D is unclear. Trimming removed 8 bases from V and 2 bases from J, with 10 bases in between. The germline V gene has CDR1 MRHNA and CDR2 SNTAGT. This CDR3 contains 13 residues. CDR3 residues: CASSLGPYNEQFF. CDR3 in DNA: TGTGCCAGCTCCCTGGGTCCCTACAATGAGCAGTTCTTC.

At least ten counts were recorded for this clonotype. The rearrangement links TRBV20-1 to TRBJ1-2; D remains unclear. Germline CDR1 reads DFQATT; CDR2 reads SNEGSKA (reference sequence). The CDR3 is 13 residues long. Trimming cost V 6 bases and J 2 bases, with 13 bases left between them. CDR3 in amino acids: CSAYLDSNYGYTF. The CDR3 nucleotides are TGCAGTGCCTACCTAGACTCAAACTATGGCTACACCTTC.

This clonotype was recorded a few times. CDR3 sequence (DNA): TGCAGTGCTTCAGGGGGCGCCTATGGCTACACCTTC. It encodes CSASGGAYGYTF. The J gene is TRBJ1-2, the V gene TRBV20-1; 8 nucleotides agree with TRBD1. J lost 4 bases, V lost 5 bases, and 3 bases had no gene match. CDR1 DFQATT and CDR2 SNEGSKA come from the germline V gene (reference sequence). The CDR3 totals 12 residues.

This clonotype was detected ten times or more. This chain connects TRBV7-2 to TRBJ2-3; 8 bases match TRBD1. The length of the CDR3 is 14 residues. V was pared by 3 bases and J by 5 bases, with 4 bases of the junction left unmatched. The V gene's germline CDR1 is SGHTA and CDR2 FQGNSA. The CDR3 DNA sequence: TGTGCCAGCAGCTTGGACAGGGCGGGAGATACGCAGTATTTT. Translated, it gives CASSLDRAGDTQYF. The variable domain in full, with the rest retrieved from reference TRBV7-2 and TRBJ2-3, is GAGVSQSPSNKVTEKGKDVELRCDPISGHTALYWYRQSLGQGLEFLIYFQGNSAPDKSGLPSDRFSAERTGGSVSTLTIQRTQQEDSAVYLCASSLDRAGDTQYFGPGTRLTVL.